This TCR beta chain is drawn from a study of Graves' ophthalmopathy and Graves' hyperthyroidism. Amplification from RNA transcripts yielded the TCR beta CDR3 regions. Second-round multiplex PCR followed a first-round RT-PCR using HTBI primers. TCRdb called the multiplex PCR reads again in MiXCR, with one record for every CDR3 protein. The sample has roughly 500,000 distinct CDR3 sequences, approximately 15% seen once. This clonotype was picked up many times. Trimming pared 10 bases from V and 3 bases from J, leaving 10 bases between. Per germline, CDR1 SNHLY and CDR2 FYNNEI. The CDR3 has 11 residues. The sequence came from a woman aged 30 to 39 with Graves' ophthalmopathy. This chain links TRBV2 with TRBJ2-7; no firm D call. The sequenced sample was blood. The CDR3 loop reads CATQGYYEQYF. CDR3 nucleotides: TGTGCCACCCAAGGATACTACGAGCAGTACTTC.